Sequencing of this T cell receptor beta chain was carried out in a study of cytomegalovirus exposure and HLA in healthy donors. Across the whole study: HLA-typed donors were the source of about 85 million unique TCRs, which an early data release held.

V lost 4 bases, J lost 5 bases, and 18 bases lay in between. Germline V gene sequence: CDR1 SGHRS, CDR2 YFSETQ. CDR3 length: 15 residues. Turning to this clone: Antigen specificity is unknown.

Study outcomes and limitations: Most subjects had HLA-A and HLA-B alleles reportedly predicted accurately by TCR beta sequences. In vitro testing confirmed a few CMV-associated chains as specific for CMV antigens.

Use of 60 Vbeta and 13 Jbeta primers characterized the PCR. Per the original methods: A follow-up analysis tallied 70 million to 80 million unique TCR beta chains, 8.5 million to 14 million shared. The data were produced by immunoSEQ multiplex PCR, yet TCRdb's version contains in-frame clones alone and is incomplete. Clone size and V and J calls were adopted from that table, with D and trimming inferred from the DNA. This table has roughly 150,000 clones, roughly 84% appearing once. Sequenced material: PBMCs. The source of this sequence is a man aged 25-45 years in good health and CMV-seropositive. This rearrangement joins TRBV5-1 to TRBJ2-5; perhaps TRBD2 as D (5 bases). The CDR3 sequence is CASSPQDPGGETQYF. CDR3 DNA sequence: TGCGCCAGCAGCCCCCAGGACCCTGGCGGGGAGACCCAGTACTTC.